The 17 T cell receptor beta chains listed next were all sequenced from one sample in a study of cytomegalovirus exposure and HLA in healthy donors. The PCR had 60 Vbeta and 13 Jbeta primers. Produced via immunoSEQ multiplex PCR; TCRdb's table is partial and in-frame only. This table holds around 150,000 clones, about 65% found once. The sample comprised PBMCs. The receptors were sampled from a woman younger than 30 in good health and CMV-seropositive.

This chain links TRBV18 with TRBJ1-6; TRBD1 might be the D (6 bases). The CDR3 covers 17 residues. V was cut by 2 bases and J by 7 bases, with 18 bases left in between. Per the germline V gene, CDR1 is KGHSH and CDR2 is LQKENI. CDR3 sequence: CASSPVFSAGQNSPLHF. The CDR3 coding sequence is TGTGCCAGCTCACCAGTGTTTTCGGCAGGACAGAATTCACCCCTCCACTTT.

This clone was counted a single time. The chain uses TRBV5-6 and TRBJ2-3; 14 bases are a match to TRBD2. V gave up 4 bases and J gave up 3 bases; unmatched junction bases: 4. There are 16 residues in the CDR3. From germline, CDR1 is SGHDT and CDR2 YYEEEE. The CDR3 loop reads CASSLGLAGGTDTQYF. CDR3 nucleotide sequence: TGTGCCAGCAGCCTCGGACTAGCGGGGGGTACAGATACGCAGTATTTT.

This clone is a singleton in its sample. The genes are TRBV19 and TRBJ2-1; D is undetermined. This CDR3 contains 16 residues. Trimming cost V 0 bases and J 1 base, with 10 bases left between them. Germline CDR1 reads LNHDA; CDR2 reads SQIVND (reference sequence). The CDR3 DNA reads TGTGCCAGTAGTATAGATTGGCCAGGTTCCTACAATGAGCAGTTCTTC. As protein: CASSIDWPGSYNEQFF.

In DNA, the CDR3 is TGTGCCAGCAGCCAGTCTCTAGCGGGGGAAGAGACCCAGTACTTC. Protein: CASSQSLAGEETQYF. V and J are TRBV4-2 and TRBJ2-5, with 10 bases identical to TRBD2. With V trimmed by 3 bases and J by 3 bases, 4 bases remained unmatched. The CDR3 contains 15 residues. Germline assignment: CDR1 LGHNA and CDR2 YNFKEQ.

V and J are TRBV27 and TRBJ1-1; 9 positions agree with TRBD1. Germline-derived CDR1 and CDR2 are MNHEY and SMNVEV (reference sequence). After removal of 9 bases from V and 2 bases from J, the junction contained 4 bases not matched to a gene. This CDR3 is 13 amino acids long. This chain's CDR3 is CASHRGRNTEAFF. The CDR3 DNA sequence: TGTGCCAGTCACAGGGGGCGAAACACTGAAGCTTTCTTT.

There are a few counts of this clone. The V and J genes are TRBV28 and TRBJ2-1, with D maybe TRBD2 (6 bases). This CDR3 spans 15 amino acids. The V and J ends lost 6 bases and 0 bases respectively, with 12 bases between them. Germline V lookup: CDR1 MDHEN, CDR2 SYDVKM. The CDR3 coding sequence is TGTGCCAGCAGCCTGACTAGTAGCTCCTACAATGAGCAGTTCTTC. Protein: CASSLTSSSYNEQFF.

V usage is TRBV5-1 and J usage is TRBJ1-1; TRBD1 might be the D (5 bases). The CDR3 is 13 residues long. Germline CDR1 is SGHRS and CDR2 is YFSETQ. The ends were cut back, 4 bases at V and 1 base at J, with 8 bases in the middle. The CDR3 sequence: CASSLGENTEAFF. CDR3 nucleotides: TGCGCCAGCAGCCTAGGGGAGAACACTGAAGCTTTCTTT.

CDR3 protein: CASKRAGGTNEQFF. In DNA form, the CDR3 reads TGTGCCAGTAAGCGGGCAGGAGGTACTAATGAGCAGTTCTTC. The genes are TRBV19 and TRBJ2-1; possibly TRBD2 for D (6 bases). V was cut by 7 bases and J by 7 bases, with 17 bases left in between. Germline V gives CDR1 LNHDA, CDR2 SQIVND (reference sequence). CDR3 length equals 14 residues.

The chain is built from TRBV6-5 and TRBJ2-7; 7 bases map to TRBD2. From germline, CDR1 is MNHEY and CDR2 SVGAGI. After removal of 6 bases from V and 2 bases from J, the junction contained 7 bases not matched to a gene. The CDR3 spans 14 residues. The CDR3 here is CASRRLAETYEQYF. The CDR3 coding sequence is TGTGCCAGCAGACGGCTAGCGGAGACCTACGAGCAGTACTTC.

The J gene is TRBJ1-2, the V gene TRBV20-1; D call uncertain. V gave up 4 bases and J gave up 3 bases, with 3 bases separating them. From germline, CDR1 is DFQATT and CDR2 SNEGSKA (reference sequence). The CDR3 is made up of 10 amino acids. The CDR3 protein is CSATYYGYTF. In DNA form, the CDR3 reads TGCAGTGCTACGTACTATGGCTACACCTTC.

The chain links TRBV19 to TRBJ2-7, with 7 positions matching TRBD1. The J segment lost 6 bases and the V segment lost 5 bases, leaving 4 bases of the junction unmatched. The CDR3 loop spans 12 amino acids. Germline assignment: CDR1 LNHDA and CDR2 SQIVND (reference sequence). The CDR3 DNA sequence: TGTGCCAGTAGTCCCCACAGGGGCGAGCAGTACTTC. It specifies CASSPHRGEQYF.

J is TRBJ1-2 and V is TRBV28; 8 nucleotides align to TRBD1. There are 15 residues in the CDR3. From germline, CDR1 is MDHEN and CDR2 SYDVKM. With V trimmed by 11 bases and J by 5 bases, 16 bases remained unmatched. The CDR3 here is CASTTGAGGNYGYTF. In DNA form, the CDR3 reads TGTGCCTCAACTACTGGGGCAGGGGGCAATTATGGCTACACCTTC.

V usage is TRBV27 and J usage is TRBJ2-1, with D possibly being TRBD2 (7 bases). The CDR3 totals 15 residues. The germline V and J ends were trimmed by 5 bases and 2 bases, with 13 bases remaining between them. Looked up from germline, CDR1 is MNHEY and CDR2 is SMNVEV (reference sequence). For the CDR3, the DNA is TGTGCCAGCAGTCCATCGGGGGGCACCTACAATGAGCAGTTCTTC. It is translated as CASSPSGGTYNEQFF.

The chain recombines TRBV5-4 with TRBJ2-7; possible D gene TRBD2, 5 bases. Trimming took 3 bases from V and 0 from J, leaving 13 bases between them. CDR3 length equals 15 residues. The V gene's germline CDR1 is SGHNT and CDR2 YYREEE (reference sequence). Here the CDR3 reads CASSSSLDFSYEQYF. CDR3 coding DNA: TGTGCCAGCAGCTCCTCACTAGATTTCTCCTACGAGCAGTACTTC.

The chain joins TRBV4-1 to TRBJ2-5; D is unclear. The last part of the DNA fits TRBJ2-7 better; the J call may be wrong. CDR1 and CDR2 from the germline V gene are MGHRA and YSYEKL. The CDR3 has 14 amino acids. CDR3 nucleotide sequence: TGCGCCAGCAGCCAAGCGGCGGTTACCTACGAGCAGTACTTC. This translates into CASSQAAVTYEQYF.

This chain joins TRBV5-1 and TRBJ1-2, with 8 bases matching TRBD1. CDR1 SGHRS and CDR2 YFSETQ come from the germline V gene. This CDR3 is 12 amino acids long. V lost 5 bases and J lost 7; bases outside the gene matches: 4. CDR3 region: CASRDRDGGYTF. The CDR3 DNA sequence: TGCGCCAGCAGGGACAGGGATGGTGGCTACACCTTC.

The chain carries TRBV10-3 and TRBJ2-1, with TRBD1 identical over 9 bases. Trimming at V came to 7 bases and at J to 6 bases, leaving 10 bases not matched to a gene. Germline-derived CDR1 and CDR2 are ENHRY and SYGVKD. The CDR3 has 15 residues. CDR3 amino acids: CAITPGQGGANEQFF. The CDR3, as DNA: TGTGCCATCACCCCGGGACAGGGAGGGGCCAATGAGCAGTTCTTC.